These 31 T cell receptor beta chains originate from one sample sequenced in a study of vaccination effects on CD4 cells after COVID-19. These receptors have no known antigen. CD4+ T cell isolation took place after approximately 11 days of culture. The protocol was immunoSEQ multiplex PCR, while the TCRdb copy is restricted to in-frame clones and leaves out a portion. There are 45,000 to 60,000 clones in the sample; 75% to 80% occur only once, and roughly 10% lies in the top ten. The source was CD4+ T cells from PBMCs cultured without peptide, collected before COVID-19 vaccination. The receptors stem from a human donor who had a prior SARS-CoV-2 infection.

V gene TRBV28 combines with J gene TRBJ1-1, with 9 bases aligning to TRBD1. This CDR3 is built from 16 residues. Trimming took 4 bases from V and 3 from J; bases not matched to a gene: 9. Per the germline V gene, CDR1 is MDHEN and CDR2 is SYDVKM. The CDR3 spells CASSSPHGTGYTEAFF. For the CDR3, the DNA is TGTGCCAGCAGTTCCCCTCATGGGACAGGGTACACTGAAGCTTTCTTT.

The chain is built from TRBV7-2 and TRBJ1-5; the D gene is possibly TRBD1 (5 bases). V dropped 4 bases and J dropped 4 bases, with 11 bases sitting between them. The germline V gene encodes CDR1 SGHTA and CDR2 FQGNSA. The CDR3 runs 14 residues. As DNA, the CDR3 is TGTGCCAGCAGCTCCTGGGACGGAAATCAGCCCCAGCATTTT. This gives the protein CASSSWDGNQPQHF.

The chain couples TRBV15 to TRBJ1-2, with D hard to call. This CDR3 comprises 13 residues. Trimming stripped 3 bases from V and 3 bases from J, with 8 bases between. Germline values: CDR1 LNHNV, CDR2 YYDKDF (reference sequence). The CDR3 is CATSRDGDYGYTF. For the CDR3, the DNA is TGTGCCACCAGCAGGGACGGAGACTATGGCTACACCTTC. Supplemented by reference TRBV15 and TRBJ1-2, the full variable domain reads DAMVIQNPRYQVTQFGKPVTLSCSQTLNHNVMYWYQQKSSQAPKLLFHYYDKDFNNEADTPDNFQSRRPNTSFCFLDIRSPGLGDTAMYLCATSRDGDYGYTFGSGTRLTVV.

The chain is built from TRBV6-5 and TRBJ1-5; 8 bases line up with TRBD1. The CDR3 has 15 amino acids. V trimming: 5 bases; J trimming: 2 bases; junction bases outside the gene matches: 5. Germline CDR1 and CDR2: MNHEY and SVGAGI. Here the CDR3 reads CASSLDRGGNQPQHF. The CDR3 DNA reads TGTGCCAGCAGTCTCGACAGGGGTGGCAATCAGCCCCAGCATTTT.

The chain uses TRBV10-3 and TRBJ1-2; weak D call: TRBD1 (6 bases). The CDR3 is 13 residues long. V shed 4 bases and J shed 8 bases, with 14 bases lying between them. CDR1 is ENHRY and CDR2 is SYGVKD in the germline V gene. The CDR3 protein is CAISALQGGGYTF. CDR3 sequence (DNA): TGTGCCATCAGTGCCCTACAGGGCGGCGGCTACACCTTC.

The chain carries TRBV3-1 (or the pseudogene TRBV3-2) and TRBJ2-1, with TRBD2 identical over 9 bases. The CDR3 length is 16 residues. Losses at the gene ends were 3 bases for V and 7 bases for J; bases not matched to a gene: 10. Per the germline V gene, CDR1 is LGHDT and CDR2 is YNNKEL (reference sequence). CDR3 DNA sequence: TGTGCCAGCAGCCAGGACAGCGGGGGGCGGTTAAATGAGCAGTTCTTC. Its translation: CASSQDSGGRLNEQFF.

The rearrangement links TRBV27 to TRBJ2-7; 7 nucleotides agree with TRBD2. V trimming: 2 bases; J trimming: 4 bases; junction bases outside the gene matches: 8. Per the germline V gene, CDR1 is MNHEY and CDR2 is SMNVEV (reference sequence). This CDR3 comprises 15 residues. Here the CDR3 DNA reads TGTGCCAGCAGTTTAGACGGGCGGGAGAATTACGAGCAGTACTTC. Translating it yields CASSLDGRENYEQYF.

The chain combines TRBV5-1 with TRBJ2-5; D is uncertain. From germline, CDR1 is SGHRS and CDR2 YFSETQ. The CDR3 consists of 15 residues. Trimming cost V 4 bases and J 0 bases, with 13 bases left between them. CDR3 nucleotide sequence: TGCGCCAGCAGCCCGGAGATGGGGAACCAAGAGACCCAGTACTTC. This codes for CASSPEMGNQETQYF.

In DNA form, the CDR3 reads TGTGCCAGCAGCCTGACAGGGGGTCAGCCCCAGCATTTT. This sequence encodes CASSLTGGQPQHF. V is TRBV6-5 and J is TRBJ1-5; 9 bases align to TRBD1. V was pared by 6 bases and J by 6 bases, with 3 bases of the junction left unmatched. The germline gives CDR1 MNHEY, CDR2 SVGAGI. The CDR3 is 13 residues long.

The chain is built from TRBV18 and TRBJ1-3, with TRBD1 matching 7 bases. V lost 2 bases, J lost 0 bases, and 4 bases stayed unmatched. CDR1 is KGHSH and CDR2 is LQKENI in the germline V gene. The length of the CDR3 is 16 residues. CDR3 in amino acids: CASSPNRDSSGNTIYF. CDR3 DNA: TGTGCCAGCTCACCAAACCGGGACAGCTCTGGAAACACCATATATTTT. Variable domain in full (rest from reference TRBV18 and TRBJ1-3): NAGVMQNPRHLVRRRGQEARLRCSPMKGHSHVYWYRQLPEEGLKFMVYLQKENIIDESGMPKERFSAEFPKEGPSILRIQQVVRGDSAAYFCASSPNRDSSGNTIYFGEGSWLTVV.

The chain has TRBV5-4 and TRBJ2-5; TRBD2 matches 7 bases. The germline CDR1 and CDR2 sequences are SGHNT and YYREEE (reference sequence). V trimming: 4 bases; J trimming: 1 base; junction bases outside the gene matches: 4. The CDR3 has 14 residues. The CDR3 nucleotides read TGTGCCAGCAGCATAGGGACTACCCAAGAGACCCAGTACTTC. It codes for CASSIGTTQETQYF.

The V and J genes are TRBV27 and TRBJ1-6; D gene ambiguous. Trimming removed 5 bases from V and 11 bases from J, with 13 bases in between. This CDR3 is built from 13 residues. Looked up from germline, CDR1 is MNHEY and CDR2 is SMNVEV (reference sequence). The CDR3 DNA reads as TGTGCCAGCAGTCTGGACCGGCCTCCACCCCTCCACTTT. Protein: CASSLDRPPPLHF.

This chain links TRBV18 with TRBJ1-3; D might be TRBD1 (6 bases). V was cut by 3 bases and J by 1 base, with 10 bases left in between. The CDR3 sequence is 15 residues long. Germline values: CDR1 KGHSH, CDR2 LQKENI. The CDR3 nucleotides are TGTGCCAGCTCACCTCTTGACAGGTCTGGAAACACCATATATTTT. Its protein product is CASSPLDRSGNTIYF.

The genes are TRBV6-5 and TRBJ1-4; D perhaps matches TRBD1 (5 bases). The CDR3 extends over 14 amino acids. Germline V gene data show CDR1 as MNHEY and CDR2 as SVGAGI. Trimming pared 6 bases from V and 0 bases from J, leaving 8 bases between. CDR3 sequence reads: CASSTGATNEKLFF. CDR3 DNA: TGTGCCAGCAGCACAGGCGCAACTAATGAAAAACTGTTTTTT.

In DNA, the CDR3 is TGTGCCAGCAGCGTAGGTGATACGCAGTATTTT. Its protein is CASSVGDTQYF. This chain uses TRBV9 with TRBJ2-3; D not resolved. Germline V gives CDR1 SGDLS, CDR2 YYNGEE. The CDR3 runs 11 residues. Trimming took off 0 bases at V and 6 bases at J, with 2 bases between the two ends.

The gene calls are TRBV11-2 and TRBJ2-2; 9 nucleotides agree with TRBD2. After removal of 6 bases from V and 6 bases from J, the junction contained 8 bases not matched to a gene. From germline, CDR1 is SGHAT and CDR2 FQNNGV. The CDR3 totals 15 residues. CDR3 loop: CASRSGTSRSGELFF. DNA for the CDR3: TGTGCCAGCAGATCCGGGACTAGCCGATCCGGGGAGCTGTTTTTT.

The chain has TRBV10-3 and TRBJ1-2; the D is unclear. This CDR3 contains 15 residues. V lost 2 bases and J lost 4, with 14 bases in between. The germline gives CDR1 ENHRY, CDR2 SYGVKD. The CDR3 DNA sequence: TGTGCCATCAGTGAGGCTACAGTTGGTACCTATGGCTACACCTTC. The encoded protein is CAISEATVGTYGYTF.

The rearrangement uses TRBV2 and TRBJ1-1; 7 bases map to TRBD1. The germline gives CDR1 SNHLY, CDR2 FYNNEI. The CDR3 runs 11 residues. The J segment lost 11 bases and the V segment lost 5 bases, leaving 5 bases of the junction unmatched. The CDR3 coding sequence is TGTGCCAGCAGTAGACAGGGATGGGCTTTCTTT. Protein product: CASSRQGWAFF.

The CDR3 reads CASSIGVAGDTEAFF. Written as DNA, the CDR3 is TGTGCCAGTAGTATAGGAGTAGCAGGGGACACTGAAGCTTTCTTT. The chain uses TRBV19 and TRBJ1-1, with D possibly TRBD1 on 6 matching bases. V lost 1 base and J lost 3, with 12 bases in between. CDR1 is LNHDA and CDR2 is SQIVND in the germline V gene (reference sequence). The CDR3 spans 15 residues.

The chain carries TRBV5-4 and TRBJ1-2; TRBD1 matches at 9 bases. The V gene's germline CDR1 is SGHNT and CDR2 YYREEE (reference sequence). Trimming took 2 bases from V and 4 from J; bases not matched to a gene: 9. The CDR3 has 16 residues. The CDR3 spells CASSLPGTGTTYGYTF. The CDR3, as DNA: TGTGCCAGCAGCTTACCCGGGACAGGGACGACCTATGGCTACACCTTC.

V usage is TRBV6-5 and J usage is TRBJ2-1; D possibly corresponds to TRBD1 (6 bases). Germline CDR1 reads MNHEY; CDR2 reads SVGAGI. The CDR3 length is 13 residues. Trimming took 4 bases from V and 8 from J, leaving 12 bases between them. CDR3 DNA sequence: TGTGCCAGCAGTTCCGGCAGGGGTGATGAGCAGTTCTTC. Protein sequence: CASSSGRGDEQFF.

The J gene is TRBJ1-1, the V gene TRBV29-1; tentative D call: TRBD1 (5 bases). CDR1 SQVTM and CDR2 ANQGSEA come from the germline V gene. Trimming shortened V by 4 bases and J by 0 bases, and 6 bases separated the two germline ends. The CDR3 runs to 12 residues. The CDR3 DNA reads TGCAGCGTTGGGGGGATGAACACTGAAGCTTTCTTT. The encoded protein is CSVGGMNTEAFF.

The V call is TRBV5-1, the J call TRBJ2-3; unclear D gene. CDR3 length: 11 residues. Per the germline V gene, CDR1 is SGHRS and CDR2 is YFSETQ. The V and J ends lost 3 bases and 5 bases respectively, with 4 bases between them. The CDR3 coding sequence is TGCGCCAGCAGCTCGGGAGATACGCAGTATTTT. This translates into CASSSGDTQYF.

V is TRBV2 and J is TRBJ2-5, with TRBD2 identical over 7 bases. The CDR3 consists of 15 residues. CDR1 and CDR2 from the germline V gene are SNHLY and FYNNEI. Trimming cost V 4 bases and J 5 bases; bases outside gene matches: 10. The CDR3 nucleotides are TGTGCCAGCAGTGCACCAACCGGGACTATCGAGACCCAGTACTTC. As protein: CASSAPTGTIETQYF. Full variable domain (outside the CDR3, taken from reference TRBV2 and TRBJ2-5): EPEVTQTPSHQVTQMGQEVILRCVPISNHLYFYWYRQILGQKVEFLVSFYNNEISEKSEIFDDQFSVERPDGSNFTLKIRSTKLEDSAMYFCASSAPTGTIETQYFGPGTRLLVL.

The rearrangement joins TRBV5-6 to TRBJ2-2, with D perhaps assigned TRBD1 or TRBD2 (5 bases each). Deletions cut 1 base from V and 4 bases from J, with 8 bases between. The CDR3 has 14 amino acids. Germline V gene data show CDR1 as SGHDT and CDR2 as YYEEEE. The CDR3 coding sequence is TGTGCCAGCAGCTTGTTGGGACCCACCGGGGAGCTGTTTTTT. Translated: CASSLLGPTGELFF.

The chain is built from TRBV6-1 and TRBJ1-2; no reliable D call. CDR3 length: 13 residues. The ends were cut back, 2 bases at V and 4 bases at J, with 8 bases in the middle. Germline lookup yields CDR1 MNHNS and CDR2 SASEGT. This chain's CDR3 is CASSESSIYGYTF. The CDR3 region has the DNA TGTGCCAGCAGTGAATCAAGTATCTATGGCTACACCTTC.

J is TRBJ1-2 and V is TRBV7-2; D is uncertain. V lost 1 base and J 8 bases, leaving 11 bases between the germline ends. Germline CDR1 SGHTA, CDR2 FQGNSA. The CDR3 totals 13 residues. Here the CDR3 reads CASSLETSRGYTF. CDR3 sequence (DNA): TGTGCCAGCAGCTTAGAAACGTCGAGAGGCTACACCTTC.

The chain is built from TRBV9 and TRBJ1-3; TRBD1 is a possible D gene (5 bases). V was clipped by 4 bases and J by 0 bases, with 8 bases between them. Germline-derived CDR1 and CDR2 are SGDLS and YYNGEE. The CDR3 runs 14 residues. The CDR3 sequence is CASSPGVSGNTIYF. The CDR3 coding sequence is TGTGCCAGCAGCCCGGGGGTCTCTGGAAACACCATATATTTT.

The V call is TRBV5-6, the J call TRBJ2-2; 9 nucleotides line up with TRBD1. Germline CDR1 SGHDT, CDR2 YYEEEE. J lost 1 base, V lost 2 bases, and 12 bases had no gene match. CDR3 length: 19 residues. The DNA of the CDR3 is TGTGCCAGCAGCTTTTTGTCGACAGGGGGAGGGTGGAACACCGGGGAGCTGTTTTTT. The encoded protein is CASSFLSTGGGWNTGELFF.

CDR3 nucleotides: TGTGCCAGCTCACCACCTATATCAGGTCCCGGTCGCTACGAGCAGTACTTC. This codes for CASSPPISGPGRYEQYF. This chain connects TRBV18 to TRBJ2-7, with D unclear. The CDR3 contains 17 residues. V gave up 0 bases and J gave up 3 bases, with 18 bases separating them. Germline V gene sequence: CDR1 KGHSH, CDR2 LQKENI. Drawing the rest from reference TRBV18 and TRBJ2-7, the complete variable domain is NAGVMQNPRHLVRRRGQEARLRCSPMKGHSHVYWYRQLPEEGLKFMVYLQKENIIDESGMPKERFSAEFPKEGPSILRIQQVVRGDSAAYFCASSPPISGPGRYEQYFGPGTRLTVT.

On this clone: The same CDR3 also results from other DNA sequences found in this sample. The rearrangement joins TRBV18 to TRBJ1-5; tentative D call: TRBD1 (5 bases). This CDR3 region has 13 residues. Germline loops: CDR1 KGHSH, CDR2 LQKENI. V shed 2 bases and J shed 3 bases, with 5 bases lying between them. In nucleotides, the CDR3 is TGTGCCAGCTCACCAGGGACCAATCAGCCCCAGCATTTT. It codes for CASSPGTNQPQHF.